This T cell receptor (beta chain) came from a study of T cells expressing NK-cell markers. For the study at large: From sorted CD3+CD56+NKG2C+, CD3+CD56+NKG2C- and CD3+CD56-NKG2C+ T cells came the TCR beta repertoires.

A word on this clonotype: Its antigen is as yet unknown.

TCRdb reworked the 5' RACE reads into one entry per CDR3 protein, no DNA. This listing includes fewer than 400,000 distinct CDR3 sequences. The CDR3 is 16 amino acids. From germline, CDR1 is MNHEY and CDR2 SVGAGI. General study findings and limits: HCMV specificity was not established for the expanded NKG2C+ T cell clones.

The V and J genes are TRBV6-5 and TRBJ2-7. Sequencing used blood T cells: a sorted CD56 or NKG2C T cell subset, CD4+ or CD8+ T cells, or bulk PBMC T cells (not recorded which). The receptor was derived from a man aged 18-75 years in good health. The CDR3 here is CASSYDSADQWYEQYF.